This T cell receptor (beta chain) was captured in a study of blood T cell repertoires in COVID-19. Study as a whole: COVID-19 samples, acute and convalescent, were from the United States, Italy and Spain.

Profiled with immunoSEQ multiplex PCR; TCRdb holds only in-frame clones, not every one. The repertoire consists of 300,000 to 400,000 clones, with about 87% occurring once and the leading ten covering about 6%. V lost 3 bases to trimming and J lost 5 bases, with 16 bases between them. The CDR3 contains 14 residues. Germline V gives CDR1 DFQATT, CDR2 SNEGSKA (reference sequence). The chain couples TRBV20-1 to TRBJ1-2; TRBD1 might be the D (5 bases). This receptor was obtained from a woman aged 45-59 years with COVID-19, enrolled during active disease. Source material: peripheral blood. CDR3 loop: CSASTSGTSYGYTF. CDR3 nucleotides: TGCAGTGCTAGTACTTCCGGGACTTCTTATGGCTACACCTTC.